This T cell receptor beta chain was found in a study of T cell repertoires in cytomegalovirus infection. Study summary: CMV infection together with matching HLA type was indicated by public TCR beta signatures. Overall study findings and caveats: Within the response measured ex vivo, HLA-C-restricted CMV-specific TCR beta clonotypes were dominant.

The CDR3 is 14 residues long. The ends were cut back, 5 bases at V and 5 bases at J, with 15 bases in the middle. This clonotype was seen a few times. Antigen: not known. TCRdb re-analysed the reads in MiXCR, keeping a single row per CDR3 protein. The repertoire holds 650,000 to 850,000 distinct CDR3 sequences, with about 28% as singletons. This TCR was recovered from a human donor in good health (CMV status not recorded). Some clones in this sample may be carry-over from other donors' samples. The source material was cultured CD8+ T cells from PBMCs, sampled from culture after CMV antigen stimulation. The chain links TRBV12-3 or TRBV12-4 to TRBJ2-5; D gene uncertain. The chain's CDR3 is CASSRGSKWETQYF. As DNA, the CDR3 is TGTGCCAGCAGTCGTGGGTCGAAGTGGGAGACCCAGTACTTC.